Following are 30 T cell receptor beta chains from one sample sequenced in a study of blood T cell repertoires in COVID-19. Repertoires were generated with immunoSEQ multiplex PCR, while TCRdb's copy carries only in-frame clones and drops some. The sample shows under 300,000 clones, around 93% of them seen only once. Sequencing was performed on PBMCs or T cells enriched from blood (not recorded which). The origin of the receptors is a human donor in a cohort exposed to, infected with or recovered from COVID-19 (not recorded which). The donor label of this sample is uncertain.

The chain is built from TRBV2 and TRBJ1-1, with 8 nucleotides matching TRBD1. CDR1 and CDR2 (germline): SNHLY, FYNNEI. The V and J ends lost 8 bases and 4 bases, in that order; junction bases with no gene match: 6. This CDR3 is 13 amino acids long. The CDR3 spells CASSDREGTEAFF. CDR3 coding DNA: TGTGCCAGCTCGGACAGGGAAGGCACTGAAGCTTTCTTT.

CDR3 protein: CASSDSSGGDEQYF. In DNA form, the CDR3 reads TGTGCCAGCAGTGATTCGTCAGGGGGAGACGAGCAGTACTTC. This chain links TRBV25-1 with TRBJ2-7, with TRBD1 matching over 7 bases. The CDR3 is 14 amino acids. The V gene's germline CDR1 is MGHDK and CDR2 SYGVNS. J was trimmed by 5 bases and V by 3 bases; bases with no gene match: 7.

This clone was counted a few times. V and J are TRBV19 and TRBJ1-5; D remains ambiguous. Trimming pared 7 bases from V and 6 bases from J, leaving 13 bases between. This CDR3 has 13 residues. Germline lookup yields CDR1 LNHDA and CDR2 SQIVND (reference sequence). The CDR3 DNA is TGTGCCAGTACCCTTCCCCCAGGTCAGCCCCAGCATTTT. This encodes CASTLPPGQPQHF.

The chain uses TRBV2 and TRBJ2-5; 9 nucleotides line up with TRBD1. This CDR3 region has 16 residues. Per the germline V gene, CDR1 is SNHLY and CDR2 is FYNNEI. The J segment lost 6 bases and the V segment lost 4 bases, leaving 12 bases of the junction unmatched. CDR3 sequence: CASSVGWTGVMQTQYF. CDR3 coding DNA: TGTGCCAGCAGTGTAGGGTGGACAGGGGTCATGCAGACCCAGTACTTC.

The rearrangement links TRBV25-1 to TRBJ1-2, with D possibly TRBD1 on 6 matching bases. V was pared by 3 bases and J by 0 bases, with 14 bases between. Germline values: CDR1 MGHDK, CDR2 SYGVNS. This CDR3 comprises 16 residues. DNA of the CDR3: TGTGCCAGCAGTGACAGGGGCGTGGGGGCTAACTATGGCTACACCTTC. Translating it yields CASSDRGVGANYGYTF.

This clone was observed a few times. This chain links TRBV24-1 with TRBJ1-2; TRBD1 agrees at 10 bases. Germline V gene data show CDR1 as KGHDR and CDR2 as SFDVKD. After removal of 4 bases from V and 4 bases from J, the junction contained 8 bases not matched to a gene. The CDR3 consists of 16 residues. The CDR3 bases are TGTGCCACCAGTGACCTCCGGACAGGGGGGACCTATGGCTACACCTTC. It specifies CATSDLRTGGTYGYTF.

The chain employs TRBV10-3 and TRBJ1-6; maybe TRBD1 (5 bases). V was shortened by 8 bases and J by 10 bases, with 12 bases between the two germline ends. CDR1 is ENHRY and CDR2 is SYGVKD in the germline V gene. The CDR3 has 12 residues. The CDR3, as DNA: TGTGCCATCGCCCAGGGAAACTCACCCCTCCACTTT. Amino acids: CAIAQGNSPLHF.

The chain combines TRBV5-6 with TRBJ2-7; 7 bases fit TRBD1. This CDR3 contains 13 residues. V lost 4 bases, J lost 5 bases, and 6 bases stayed unmatched. Looked up from germline, CDR1 is SGHDT and CDR2 is YYEEEE. CDR3 protein: CASSLRGSNEQYF. In DNA, the CDR3 is TGTGCCAGCAGCCTCAGGGGGAGCAACGAGCAGTACTTC.

V is TRBV19 and J is TRBJ1-2; no clear D. V lost 6 bases and J lost 2, with 16 bases in between. Looked up from germline, CDR1 is LNHDA and CDR2 is SQIVND (reference sequence). The CDR3 extends over 15 amino acids. CDR3 amino acids: CASRVGGIPNYGYTF. Here the CDR3 DNA reads TGTGCCAGTAGGGTGGGAGGAATACCGAACTATGGCTACACCTTC.

This clone is a singleton in its sample. V and J are TRBV29-1 and TRBJ2-7, with D possibly matching TRBD1 (5 bases). CDR1 SQVTM and CDR2 ANQGSEA come from the germline V gene. There are 13 residues in the CDR3. V was cut by 7 bases and J by 2 bases, with 15 bases left in between. CDR3 region: CSALTVTTYEQYF. The CDR3 nucleotides are TGCAGCGCCCTGACAGTAACCACCTACGAGCAGTACTTC.

CDR3 DNA sequence: TGCGCCAGCAGTGAGTCGGGCAGGGGCAGCACTGAAGCTTTCTTT. Amino acids: CASSESGRGSTEAFF. V and J are TRBV10-1 and TRBJ1-1; D may be TRBD1 (6 bases). Trimming shortened V by 0 bases and J by 4 bases, and 12 bases separated the two germline ends. Germline V CDR1 and CDR2: WNHNN, SYGVQD (reference sequence). CDR3 length equals 15 residues.

The chain recombines TRBV5-4 with TRBJ2-1, with a tentative D call TRBD2 (5 bases). The germline V gene encodes CDR1 SGHNT and CDR2 YYREEE (reference sequence). The CDR3 length is 13 residues. With 0 bases removed from V and 8 bases from J, the gap between germline ends came to 9 bases. The CDR3 sequence: CASSLVLAHEQFF. As DNA, the CDR3 is TGTGCCAGCAGCTTGGTCCTAGCTCATGAGCAGTTCTTC. Complete variable domain (other parts from reference TRBV5-4 and TRBJ2-1): ETGVTQSPTHLIKTRGQQVTLRCSSQSGHNTVSWYQQALGQGPQFIFQYYREEENGRGNFPPRFSGLQFPNYSSELNVNALELDDSALYLCASSLVLAHEQFFGPGTRLTVL.

The chain employs TRBV11-2 and TRBJ2-7, with TRBD2 matching over 11 bases. The CDR3 spans 15 residues. V lost 1 base and J lost 7; bases outside the gene matches: 6. Looked up from germline, CDR1 is SGHAT and CDR2 is FQNNGV. This CDR3 reads CASSLVPSGGREQYF. CDR3 bases: TGTGCCAGCAGCTTAGTCCCTAGCGGGGGGCGTGAGCAGTACTTC. Full variable domain (remainder filled in from reference TRBV11-2 and TRBJ2-7): EAGVAQSPRYKIIEKRQSVAFWCNPISGHATLYWYQQILGQGPKLLIQFQNNGVVDDSQLPKDRFSAERLKGVDSTLKIQPAKLEDSAVYLCASSLVPSGGREQYFGPGTRLTVT.

J is TRBJ1-2 and V is TRBV6-5; 10 bases match TRBD1. The V segment lost 6 bases and the J segment 7 bases; nucleotides outside the gene matches: 5. CDR1 is MNHEY and CDR2 is SVGAGI in the germline V gene. CDR3 size: 13 residues. The chain's CDR3 is CASRPTGGGGYTF. For the CDR3, the DNA is TGTGCCAGCAGACCGACAGGGGGCGGTGGCTACACCTTC.

This chain links TRBV7-9 with TRBJ1-1; TRBD1 might be the D (6 bases). Looked up from germline, CDR1 is SEHNR and CDR2 is FQNEAQ (reference sequence). V dropped 4 bases and J dropped 3 bases, with 15 bases sitting between them. CDR3 length: 15 amino acids. The CDR3 loop is CASSSKGYRDTEAFF. Here the CDR3 DNA reads TGTGCCAGCAGCTCCAAAGGGTACAGGGACACTGAAGCTTTCTTT.

The CDR3, as DNA: TGTGCCAGCACCGATCAGGGGGAGCGATCCTACGAGCAGTACTTC. Residues: CASTDQGERSYEQYF. The chain links TRBV6-6 to TRBJ2-7; the match to TRBD1 covers 7 bases. The trim removed 7 bases at V and 1 base at J, leaving 10 bases unmatched. The CDR3 totals 15 residues. Germline lookup yields CDR1 MNHNY and CDR2 SVGAGI (reference sequence).

This chain uses TRBV2 with TRBJ2-1, with D perhaps TRBD1 (6 bases). There are 14 residues in the CDR3. The germline gives CDR1 SNHLY, CDR2 FYNNEI. Trimming removed 7 bases from V and 0 bases from J, with 10 bases in between. Written as DNA, the CDR3 is TGTGCCAGCACAGGACAGAGCTCCTACAATGAGCAGTTCTTC. The encoded protein is CASTGQSSYNEQFF.

The chain recombines TRBV7-2 with TRBJ1-2; 8 bases map to TRBD1. There are 13 residues in the CDR3. Germline CDR1 SGHTA, CDR2 FQGNSA. Unmatched junction bases numbered 1, after V lost 4 bases and J lost 3 bases. The CDR3 spells CASSSGQDYGYTF. The CDR3 DNA reads TGTGCCAGCAGCTCGGGACAGGACTATGGCTACACCTTC.

CDR3 DNA: TGTGCCAGCAGCGGACAGGGACAGGATCAGCCCCAGCATTTT. Translation gives CASSGQGQDQPQHF. The chain is built from TRBV5-6 and TRBJ1-5; 8 bases agree with TRBD1. The CDR3 has 14 amino acids. Losses at the gene ends were 4 bases for V and 5 bases for J; bases not matched to a gene: 5. The germline V gene has CDR1 SGHDT and CDR2 YYEEEE.

V and J are TRBV14 and TRBJ1-2, with 7 bases lining up with TRBD1. V lost 3 bases, J lost 2 bases, and 9 bases stayed unmatched. This CDR3 is 16 amino acids long. Germline lookup yields CDR1 SGHDN and CDR2 FVKESK. This CDR3 reads CASSHRDRDPNYGYTF. As DNA, the CDR3 is TGTGCCAGCAGCCACCGGGACAGAGACCCAAACTATGGCTACACCTTC.

The chain links TRBV6-5 to TRBJ2-2; 7 nucleotides agree with TRBD2. CDR3 length equals 15 residues. CDR1 is MNHEY and CDR2 is SVGAGI in the germline V gene. The V gene end was trimmed by 3 bases and the J gene end by 1 base; junction bases not matched to a gene: 2. The CDR3 bases are TGTGCCAGCAGTTATCTAGCGGAGAACACCGGGGAGCTGTTTTTT. Amino acids: CASSYLAENTGELFF.

This chain links TRBV27 with TRBJ1-1; D is possibly TRBD1 (6 bases). Germline V gene sequence: CDR1 MNHEY, CDR2 SMNVEV (reference sequence). Trimming cost V 5 bases and J 8 bases, with 15 bases left between them. The CDR3 has 13 amino acids. In DNA form, the CDR3 reads TGTGCCAGCAGTAGAATGCCCGGGACAGAAGCTTTCTTT. Translation gives CASSRMPGTEAFF.

The V and J genes are TRBV5-1 and TRBJ1-1, with TRBD1 as a possible D gene (6 bases). The CDR3 covers 14 residues. V lost 2 bases and J lost 5, with 13 bases in between. Germline CDR1 reads SGHRS; CDR2 reads YFSETQ. The CDR3 spells CASSLTGLGTEAFF. DNA for the CDR3: TGCGCCAGCAGCTTAACAGGGTTGGGGACTGAAGCTTTCTTT.

The gene calls are TRBV28 and TRBJ1-2, with 9 bases matching TRBD1. This CDR3 has 13 residues. The germline gives CDR1 MDHEN, CDR2 SYDVKM. J lost 8 bases, V lost 6 bases, and 7 bases had no gene match. Here the CDR3 DNA reads TGTGCCAGCAGGTCACAGGGGGCCCGGGGCTACACCTTC. As protein: CASRSQGARGYTF.

The chain carries TRBV7-9 and TRBJ1-1; the D gene is possibly TRBD1 (5 bases). The germline V gene has CDR1 SEHNR and CDR2 FQNEAQ (reference sequence). V dropped 8 bases and J dropped 4 bases, with 14 bases sitting between them. The CDR3 extends over 13 amino acids. Here the CDR3 DNA reads TGTGCCAGCGGTGGTTCGGGGGGCACTGAAGCTTTCTTT. Protein product: CASGGSGGTEAFF.

The CDR3 sequence is CASSIGTAYGYTF. DNA for the CDR3: TGTGCCAGCAGCATAGGGACAGCCTATGGCTACACCTTC. The chain combines TRBV28 with TRBJ1-2; 7 nucleotides line up with TRBD1. This CDR3 region has 13 residues. CDR1 is MDHEN, CDR2 SYDVKM, per germline. J gave up 4 bases and V 6 bases, and 5 bases lay outside the gene matches.

The chain joins TRBV30 to TRBJ1-3; D is unresolved. CDR1 and CDR2 from the germline V gene are GTSNPN and SVGIG (reference sequence). V dropped 0 bases and J dropped 7 bases, with 7 bases sitting between them. The CDR3 loop spans 12 amino acids. The CDR3 loop is CAWSVQVNTIYF. The DNA of the CDR3 is TGTGCCTGGAGTGTGCAGGTCAACACCATATATTTT.

This clone was recorded only once. The chain uses TRBV4-2 and TRBJ1-1; 10 nucleotides agree with TRBD1. The CDR3 extends over 16 amino acids. V lost 1 base to trimming and J lost 3 bases; unmatched junction nucleotides: 5. CDR1 is LGHNA, CDR2 YNFKEQ, per germline. The CDR3 sequence is CASSQGTGGRDTEAFF. The CDR3 nucleotides read TGTGCCAGCAGCCAAGGGACAGGGGGTAGGGACACTGAAGCTTTCTTT.

V usage is TRBV19 and J usage is TRBJ2-7; 10 nucleotides agree with TRBD1. The CDR3 extends over 13 amino acids. Germline V gene data show CDR1 as LNHDA and CDR2 as SQIVND (reference sequence). V trimming: 11 bases; J trimming: 3 bases; junction bases outside the gene matches: 7. CDR3 DNA sequence: TGTGCCTGCAGCTGGGACAGGGGCTACGAGCAGTACTTC. Residues: CACSWDRGYEQYF.

This chain links TRBV7-2 with TRBJ2-7; TRBD2 matches at 11 bases. The CDR3 length is 17 residues. The V gene's germline CDR1 is SGHTA and CDR2 FQGNSA. Losses at the gene ends were 1 base for V and 6 bases for J; bases not matched to a gene: 11. DNA of the CDR3: TGTGCCAGCAGCTTAGGACTAGCGGGGCGCTTTTGGTCCGAGCAGTACTTC. Amino acid sequence: CASSLGLAGRFWSEQYF.